This paragraph reports one TCR beta chain. Antigen: not known. Only in-frame clones appear in the TCRdb table, and some are missing; sequencing was by immunoSEQ multiplex PCR. The sample has approximately 500,000 clones, 90% to 96% seen once. The data were obtained in a study of shared clonotypes between healthy human individuals. Germline trimming cut 5 bases from V and 2 bases from J; bases unmatched to any gene: 12. Germline assignment: CDR1 MDHEN and CDR2 SYDVKM. The CDR3 has 16 residues. Study results and limitations: Relative to their counterparts shared across all four donors, non-shared clonotypes exhibited diminished generation probabilities. About 5% of naive CD4 clonotypes were common to four donors.

The chain carries TRBV28 and TRBJ2-7; 7 nucleotides agree with TRBD2. Sequenced input: naive CD4+ T cells sorted from blood. The sample's subset: CD45RA+ positively selected. The clonotype comes from a woman younger than 45 in good health. This chain's CDR3 is CASSPTRVAGAYEQYF. The CDR3 DNA is TGTGCCAGCAGTCCCACCCGGGTCGCGGGAGCCTACGAGCAGTACTTC. The full variable domain, with the rest looked up from reference TRBV28 and TRBJ2-7, is DVKVTQSSRYLVKRTGEKVFLECVQDMDHENMFWYRQDPGLGLRLIYFSYDVKMKEKGDIPEGYSVSREKKERFSLILESASTNQTSMYLCASSPTRVAGAYEQYFGPGTRLTVT.